These 20 T cell receptor beta chains came from one sample sequenced in a study of metastatic and nonmetastatic thyroid tumors. Nobody among the patients had been given any treatment before thyroid surgery. TCRdb re-called the PCR reads through MiXCR. The top ten clones hold 6.5% to 8% of a sample with 34,000 or so clones, around a fifth of them seen once. The sequencing sample was made of blood. The receptors were gathered from a female donor with papillary thyroid cancer or a benign thyroid nodule (not recorded which). Some clones in this sample may be carry-over from other donors' samples.

This clone came up many times. This chain connects TRBV7-3 to TRBJ2-2, with 11 bases that match TRBD2. V was clipped by 5 bases and J by 3 bases; unmatched bases: 2. This CDR3 has 15 amino acids. Germline CDR1 is SGHTA and CDR2 is FQGTGA. The CDR3 loop reads CASSLLAGDTGELFF. The CDR3 nucleotides are TGTGCCAGCAGCCTACTAGCGGGGGACACCGGGGAGCTGTTTTTT.

This clone was seen at least ten times. The V and J genes are TRBV11-1 and TRBJ2-1, with 8 bases that match TRBD2. V was pared by 5 bases and J by 4 bases, with 7 bases of the junction left unmatched. Germline V gives CDR1 SGHAT, CDR2 FQDESV (reference sequence). The CDR3 contains 15 residues. The CDR3 is CASSPTRLAYNEQFF. The DNA of the CDR3 is TGTGCCAGCAGCCCAACTCGACTAGCGTACAATGAGCAGTTCTTC.

A note on this clone: A read error may account for a junction end that differs from germline. The V call is TRBV14, the J call TRBJ1-4; D unclear. The CDR3 length is 9 residues. Germline V gene sequence: CDR1 SGHDN, CDR2 FVKESK. CDR3 sequence reads: CASSQDVTF. CDR3 in DNA: TGTGCCAGCAGCCAAGATGTTACTTTT.

This clone has at least ten counts. The CDR3 loop reads CASRNTGGGVNQPQHF. The CDR3 coding sequence is TGTGCCAGCAGGAATACAGGGGGTGGAGTGAATCAGCCCCAGCATTTT. This chain joins TRBV6-1 and TRBJ1-5; 8 bases fit TRBD1. The CDR3 has 16 amino acids. The V gene's germline CDR1 is MNHNS and CDR2 SASEGT. V lost 6 bases, J lost 4 bases, and 11 bases stayed unmatched.

This clone was seen repeatedly, ten times or more. The genes are TRBV29-1 and TRBJ2-1, with D perhaps TRBD1 or TRBD2 (5 bases each). This CDR3 region has 11 residues. Germline CDR1 is SQVTM and CDR2 is ANQGSEA. This CDR3 reads CGGDMLNEQFF. In nucleotides, the CDR3 is TGCGGGGGTGATATGTTAAATGAGCAGTTCTTC.

This clone was detected a few times. The chain is built from TRBV20-1 and TRBJ1-2, with TRBD1 matching 10 bases. Germline assignment: CDR1 DFQATT and CDR2 SNEGSKA (reference sequence). The CDR3 has 16 amino acids. V was clipped by 2 bases and J by 7 bases; unmatched bases: 13. CDR3 sequence: CSARPLRGQGVRGYTF. CDR3 coding DNA: TGCAGTGCTAGACCCCTCCGCGGACAGGGGGTTCGTGGCTACACCTTC.

The table lists this clone with many counts. A much larger clone differs from this one at a single base, so this may be a read error. Additional DNA sequences in this sample encode the identical CDR3. This chain joins TRBV28 and TRBJ2-3; 11 bases line up with TRBD2. This CDR3 region has 14 residues. Germline loops: CDR1 MDHEN, CDR2 SYDVKM. CDR3 protein: CASRTSGGTDTQYF. The CDR3 coding sequence is TGTGCCAGCAGAACTAGCGGGGGCACAGACACGCAGTATTTT.

The chain is built from TRBV19 and TRBJ2-2, with TRBD2 matching 11 bases. The CDR3 extends over 16 amino acids. The V segment lost 0 bases and the J segment 5 bases; nucleotides outside the gene matches: 2. Germline values: CDR1 LNHDA, CDR2 SQIVND (reference sequence). The CDR3 spells CASSIDASGRTGELFF. DNA for the CDR3: TGTGCCAGTAGTATAGATGCTAGCGGGAGGACCGGGGAGCTGTTTTTT.

The chain uses TRBV5-6 and TRBJ2-1, with 9 positions matching TRBD2. This CDR3 has 15 residues. Germline loops: CDR1 SGHDT, CDR2 YYEEEE. V lost 4 bases to trimming and J lost 5 bases; unmatched junction nucleotides: 7. In DNA, the CDR3 is TGTGCCAGCAGCACCACCGGGACTAGCCACAATGAGCAGTTCTTC. Translated: CASSTTGTSHNEQFF.

This clone was counted only a few times. The chain employs TRBV27 and TRBJ2-1, with 9 bases matching TRBD2. CDR3 size: 16 residues. CDR1 and CDR2 from the germline V gene are MNHEY and SMNVEV (reference sequence). The V and J ends lost 6 bases and 0 bases, in that order; junction bases with no gene match: 6. The CDR3 is CASRLFSGSSYNEQFF. DNA of the CDR3: TGTGCCAGCAGACTCTTTAGCGGGAGCTCCTACAATGAGCAGTTCTTC.

As regards this clone: The conserved phenylalanine or tryptophan normally closing the CDR3 is absent here, so this likely arose from a read error. This sequence joins TRBV10-3 and TRBJ2-7; weak D call: TRBD2 (5 bases). V gave up 5 bases and J gave up 0 bases, with 11 bases separating them. The CDR3 consists of 14 residues. Germline values: CDR1 ENHRY, CDR2 SYGVKD. CDR3 residues: CAISRDSGSYEQYI. DNA of the CDR3: TGTGCCATCAGTCGGGATTCTGGCTCCTACGAGCAGTACATC.

In this sample, this clone turned up many times. Other DNA sequences of this sample code for an identical CDR3. V and J are TRBV19 and TRBJ1-5; TRBD1 matches at 7 bases. The germline gives CDR1 LNHDA, CDR2 SQIVND (reference sequence). Trimming removed 10 bases from V and 8 bases from J; junction bases left unmatched: 14. The CDR3 covers 14 residues. The CDR3 sequence: CATELGGKDKPQHF. The CDR3, as DNA: TGTGCCACTGAGCTAGGGGGCAAAGACAAGCCCCAGCATTTT.

This clone was found many times. V usage is TRBV7-9 and J usage is TRBJ2-1; 8 bases align to TRBD1. The CDR3 runs to 14 residues. V gave up 5 bases and J gave up 6 bases; unmatched junction bases: 6. Germline V gives CDR1 SEHNR, CDR2 FQNEAQ (reference sequence). The DNA of the CDR3 is TGTGCCAGCAGCGTGACAGGGGTTGGCAATGAGCAGTTCTTC. Encoded protein: CASSVTGVGNEQFF.

This clone was seen repeatedly, ten times or more. V usage is TRBV20-1 and J usage is TRBJ2-7; weak D call: TRBD1 (5 bases). From germline, CDR1 is DFQATT and CDR2 SNEGSKA (reference sequence). The CDR3 is 14 residues long. Trimming removed 2 bases at V and 4 bases at J, with 15 bases between. The chain's CDR3 is CSARSGREPYEQYF. The CDR3 nucleotides are TGCAGTGCTAGATCGGGCAGGGAACCATACGAGCAGTACTTC.

This clone occurred a few times. The chain has TRBV6-1 and TRBJ1-1; 11 bases line up with TRBD1. Germline CDR1 MNHNS, CDR2 SASEGT. CDR3 size: 13 residues. V shed 6 bases and J 6 bases; nucleotides not matched to a gene: 3. The CDR3 loop is CASRMGQGAEAFF. The CDR3 DNA sequence: TGTGCCAGCAGAATGGGACAGGGGGCTGAAGCTTTCTTT.

This clone has ten or more counts. A much larger clonotype is one base distant, so this may be a read error. V is TRBV28 and J is TRBJ1-4; unclear D gene. The length of the CDR3 is 14 residues. The germline CDR1 and CDR2 sequences are MDHEN and SYDVKM. V was cut by 2 bases and J by 3 bases, with 7 bases left in between. The CDR3 loop reads CASSLRSANEKLFF. The DNA for the CDR3 is TGTGCCAGCAGTTTACGATCAGCTAATGAAAAACTGTTTTTT.

This clone has only a few counts. The rearrangement links TRBV6-5 to TRBJ1-2; a possible D gene is TRBD1 (5 bases). This CDR3 has 15 residues. Germline-derived CDR1 and CDR2 are MNHEY and SVGAGI. V was pared by 0 bases and J by 8 bases, with 16 bases between. The CDR3 DNA reads TGTGCCAGCAGTTACTCGACAGATCCTTTGATGGGCTACACCTTC. It yields the protein CASSYSTDPLMGYTF.

This clone occurred a few times. V usage is TRBV28 and J usage is TRBJ1-2; perhaps TRBD1 as D (5 bases). CDR3 length: 13 amino acids. Germline assignment: CDR1 MDHEN and CDR2 SYDVKM. Trimming took off 4 bases at V and 4 bases at J, with 10 bases between the two ends. CDR3: CASSSGTVYGYTF. The CDR3 region has the DNA TGTGCCAGCAGTTCTGGGACGGTCTATGGCTACACCTTC.

This clone came up many times. V gene TRBV28 combines with J gene TRBJ2-7; a weak D match, TRBD2 (7 bases). CDR1 is MDHEN, CDR2 SYDVKM, per germline. The CDR3 length is 14 residues. The V and J ends lost 5 bases and 3 bases respectively, with 14 bases between them. CDR3 region: CASSGGDTNYEQYF. Here the CDR3 DNA reads TGTGCCAGCAGTGGGGGGGACACAAACTACGAGCAGTACTTC. The full variable domain, completed using reference TRBV28 and TRBJ2-7, is DVKVTQSSRYLVKRTGEKVFLECVQDMDHENMFWYRQDPGLGLRLIYFSYDVKMKEKGDIPEGYSVSREKKERFSLILESASTNQTSMYLCASSGGDTNYEQYFGPGTRLTVT.

This chain connects TRBV6-1 to TRBJ1-6; TRBD1 matches at 7 bases. The CDR3 sequence is 17 residues long. Trimming cost V 6 bases and J 2 bases; bases outside gene matches: 10. The V gene's germline CDR1 is MNHNS and CDR2 SASEGT. The CDR3 region has the DNA TGTGCCAGCAGGGGACAGCAACATCTGGCCTATAATTCACCCCTCCACTTT. It is translated as CASRGQQHLAYNSPLHF.